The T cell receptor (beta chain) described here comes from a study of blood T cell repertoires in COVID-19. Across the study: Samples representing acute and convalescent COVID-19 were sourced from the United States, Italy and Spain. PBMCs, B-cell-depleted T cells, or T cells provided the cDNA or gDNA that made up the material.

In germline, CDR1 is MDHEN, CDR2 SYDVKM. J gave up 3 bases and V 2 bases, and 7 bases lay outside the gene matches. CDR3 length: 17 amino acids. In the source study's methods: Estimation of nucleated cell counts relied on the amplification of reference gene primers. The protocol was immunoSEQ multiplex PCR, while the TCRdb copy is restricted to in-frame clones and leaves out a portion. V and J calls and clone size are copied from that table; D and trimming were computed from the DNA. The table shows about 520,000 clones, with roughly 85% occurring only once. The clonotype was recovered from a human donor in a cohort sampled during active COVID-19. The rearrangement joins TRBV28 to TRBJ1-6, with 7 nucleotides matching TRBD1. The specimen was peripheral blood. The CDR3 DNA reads TGTGCCAGCAGTTTAAGGGGGGACAGAAACTATAATTCACCCCTCCACTTT. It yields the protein CASSLRGDRNYNSPLHF. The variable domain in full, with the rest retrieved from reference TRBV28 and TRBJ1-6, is DVKVTQSSRYLVKRTGEKVFLECVQDMDHENMFWYRQDPGLGLRLIYFSYDVKMKEKGDIPEGYSVSREKKERFSLILESASTNQTSMYLCASSLRGDRNYNSPLHFGNGTRLTVT.